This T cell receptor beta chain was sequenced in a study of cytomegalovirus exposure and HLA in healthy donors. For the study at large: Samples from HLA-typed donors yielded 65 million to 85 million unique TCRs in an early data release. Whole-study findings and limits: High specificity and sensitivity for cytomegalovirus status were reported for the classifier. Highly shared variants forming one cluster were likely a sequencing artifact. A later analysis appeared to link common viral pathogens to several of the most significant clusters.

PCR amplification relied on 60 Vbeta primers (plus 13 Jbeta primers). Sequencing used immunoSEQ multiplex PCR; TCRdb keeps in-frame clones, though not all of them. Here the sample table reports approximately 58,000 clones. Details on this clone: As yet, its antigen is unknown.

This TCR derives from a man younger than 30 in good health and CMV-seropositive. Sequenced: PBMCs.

The CDR3 loop reads CASSPGQGIRNEQFF. CDR3 sequence (DNA): TGCGCCAGCAGCCCGGGACAGGGGATTAGGAATGAGCAGTTCTTC. The gene calls are TRBV5-1 and TRBJ2-1; 10 bases are a match to TRBD1. The CDR3 contains 15 residues. In germline, CDR1 is SGHRS, CDR2 YFSETQ. V lost 4 bases, J lost 7 bases, and 8 bases stayed unmatched.